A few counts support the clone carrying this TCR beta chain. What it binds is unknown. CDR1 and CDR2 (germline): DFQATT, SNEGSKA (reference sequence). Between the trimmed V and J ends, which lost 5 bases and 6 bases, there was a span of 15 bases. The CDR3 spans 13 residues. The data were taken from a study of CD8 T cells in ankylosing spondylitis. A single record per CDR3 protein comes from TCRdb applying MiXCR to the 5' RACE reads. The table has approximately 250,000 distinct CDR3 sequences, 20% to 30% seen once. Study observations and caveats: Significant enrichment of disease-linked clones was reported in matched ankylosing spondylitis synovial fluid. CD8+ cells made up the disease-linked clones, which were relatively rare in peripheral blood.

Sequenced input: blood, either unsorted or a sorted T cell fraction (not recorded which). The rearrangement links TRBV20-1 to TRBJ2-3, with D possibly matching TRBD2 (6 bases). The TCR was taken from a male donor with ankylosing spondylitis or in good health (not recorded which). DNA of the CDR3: TGCAGTGCTGCTAGCGTCCTAGGGGATACGCAGTATTTT. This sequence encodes CSAASVLGDTQYF.